This TCR beta chain comes out of a study of blood T cell repertoires in COVID-19. On the study more broadly: The origin of the acute and convalescent COVID-19 samples was the United States, Italy and Spain. PBMCs, B-cell-depleted T cells, or T cells were the source of the cDNA or gDNA that made up the material.

Seattle patient enrollment occurred during active infection, with longitudinal follow-up thereafter. Original processing notes: Reference gene primers were amplified, and this amplification served to estimate nucleated cell counts. Some clones are missing from TCRdb's copy, which holds only in-frame ones; the method was immunoSEQ multiplex PCR. That table is the source of V, J and clone size, and D and trimming were worked out from the DNA. The profile shows 300,000 to 400,000 clones, 75% to 90% of them singletons. The CDR3 consists of 16 residues. Per germline, CDR1 LGHDT and CDR2 YNNKEL (reference sequence). Deletions cut 1 base from V and 0 bases from J, with 7 bases between.

Sequenced material: peripheral blood. The TCR comes from a woman aged 55-69 years with COVID-19, enrolled during active disease. This chain connects TRBV3-1 (or the pseudogene TRBV3-2) to TRBJ1-6; D is unresolved. This CDR3 reads CASSQVGSSYNSPLHF. CDR3 nucleotides: TGTGCCAGCAGCCAAGTAGGGAGCTCCTATAATTCACCCCTCCACTTT.